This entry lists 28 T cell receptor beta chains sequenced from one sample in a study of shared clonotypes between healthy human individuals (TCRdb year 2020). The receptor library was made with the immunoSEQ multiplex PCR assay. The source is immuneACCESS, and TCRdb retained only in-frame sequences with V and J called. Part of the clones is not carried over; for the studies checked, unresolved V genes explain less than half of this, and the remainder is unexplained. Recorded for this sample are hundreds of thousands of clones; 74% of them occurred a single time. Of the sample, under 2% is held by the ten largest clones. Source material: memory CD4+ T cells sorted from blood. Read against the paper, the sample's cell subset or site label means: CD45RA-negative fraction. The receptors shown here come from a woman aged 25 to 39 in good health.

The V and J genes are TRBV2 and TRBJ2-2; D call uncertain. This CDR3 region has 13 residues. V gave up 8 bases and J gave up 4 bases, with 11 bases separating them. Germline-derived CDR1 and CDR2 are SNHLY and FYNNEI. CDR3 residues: CASEEPGTGELFF. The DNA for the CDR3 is TGTGCCAGCGAGGAGCCTGGCACCGGGGAGCTGTTTTTT.

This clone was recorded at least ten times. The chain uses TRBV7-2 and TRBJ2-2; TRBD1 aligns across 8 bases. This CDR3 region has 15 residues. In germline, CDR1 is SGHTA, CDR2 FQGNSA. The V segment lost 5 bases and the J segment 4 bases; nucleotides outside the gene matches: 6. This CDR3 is CASSRDRRSTGELFF. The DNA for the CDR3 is TGTGCCAGCAGCCGGGACAGGCGTTCCACCGGGGAGCTGTTTTTT.

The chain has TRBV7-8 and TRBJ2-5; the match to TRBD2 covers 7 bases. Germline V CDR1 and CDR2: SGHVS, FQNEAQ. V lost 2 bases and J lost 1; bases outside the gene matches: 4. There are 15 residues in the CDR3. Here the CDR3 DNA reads TGTGCCAGCAGCTTACAAGCGGGGCTCCAAGAGACCCAGTACTTC. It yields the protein CASSLQAGLQETQYF.

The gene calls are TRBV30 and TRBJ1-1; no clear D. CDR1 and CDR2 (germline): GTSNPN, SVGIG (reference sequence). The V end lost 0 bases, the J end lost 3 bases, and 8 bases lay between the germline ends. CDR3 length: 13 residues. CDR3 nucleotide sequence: TGTGCCTGGAGTGTAAACGGGGACACTGAAGCTTTCTTT. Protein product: CAWSVNGDTEAFF.

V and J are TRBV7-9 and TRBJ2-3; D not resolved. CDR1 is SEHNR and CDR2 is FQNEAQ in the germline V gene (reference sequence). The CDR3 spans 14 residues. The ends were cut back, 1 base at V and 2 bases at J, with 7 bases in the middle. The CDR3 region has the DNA TGTGCCAGCAGCTTAGATTTGGACACAGATACGCAGTATTTT. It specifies CASSLDLDTDTQYF. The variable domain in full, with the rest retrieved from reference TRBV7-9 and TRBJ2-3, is DTGVSQNPRHKITKRGQNVTFRCDPISEHNRLYWYRQTLGQGPEFLTYFQNEAQLEKSRLLSDRFSAERPKGSFSTLEIQRTEQGDSAMYLCASSLDLDTDTQYFGPGTRLTVL.

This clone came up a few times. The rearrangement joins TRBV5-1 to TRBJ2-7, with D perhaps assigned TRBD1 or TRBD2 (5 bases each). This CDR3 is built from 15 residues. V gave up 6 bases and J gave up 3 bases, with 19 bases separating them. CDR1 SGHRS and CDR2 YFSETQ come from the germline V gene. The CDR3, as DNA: TGCGCCAGCACGAAGGATACGGGGCAGGGCTACGAGCAGTACTTC. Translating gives CASTKDTGQGYEQYF.

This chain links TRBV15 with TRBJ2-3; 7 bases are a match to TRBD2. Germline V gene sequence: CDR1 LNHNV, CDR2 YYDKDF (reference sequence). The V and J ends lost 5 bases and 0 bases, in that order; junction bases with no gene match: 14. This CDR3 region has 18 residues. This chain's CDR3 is CATSHLQGASGSTDTQYF. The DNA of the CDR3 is TGTGCCACCAGCCACCTTCAGGGTGCTAGCGGCAGCACAGATACGCAGTATTTT.

CDR3 DNA: TGTGCCAGCAGCTCCCCCCGGGGGTTTGCTGAGGGCTACACCTTC. This gives the protein CASSSPRGFAEGYTF. The chain has TRBV11-2 and TRBJ1-2; D perhaps matches TRBD1 (5 bases). CDR1 SGHAT and CDR2 FQNNGV come from the germline V gene. This CDR3 spans 15 amino acids. The germline V and J ends were trimmed by 4 bases and 8 bases, with 20 bases remaining between them.

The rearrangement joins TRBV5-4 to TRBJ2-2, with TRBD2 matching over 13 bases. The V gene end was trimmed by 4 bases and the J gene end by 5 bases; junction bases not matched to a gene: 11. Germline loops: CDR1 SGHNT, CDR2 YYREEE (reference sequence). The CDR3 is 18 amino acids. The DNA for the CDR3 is TGTGCCAGCAGCCCCCACGGGACTAGCGGGACGGAGACCGGGGAGCTGTTTTTT. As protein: CASSPHGTSGTETGELFF.

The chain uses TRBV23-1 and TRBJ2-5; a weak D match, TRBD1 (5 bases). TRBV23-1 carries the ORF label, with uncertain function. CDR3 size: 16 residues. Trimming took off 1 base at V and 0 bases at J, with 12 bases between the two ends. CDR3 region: CASSQLGQRYQETQYF. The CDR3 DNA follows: TGCGCCAGCAGTCAATTGGGGCAGAGGTACCAAGAGACCCAGTACTTC.

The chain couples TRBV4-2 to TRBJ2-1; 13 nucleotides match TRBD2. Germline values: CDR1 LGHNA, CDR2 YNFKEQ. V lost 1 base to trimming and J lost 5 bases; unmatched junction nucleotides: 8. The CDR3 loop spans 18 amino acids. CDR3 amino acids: CASSQGGLAGVADNEQFF. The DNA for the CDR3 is TGTGCCAGCAGCCAAGGTGGACTAGCGGGAGTGGCGGACAATGAGCAGTTCTTC.

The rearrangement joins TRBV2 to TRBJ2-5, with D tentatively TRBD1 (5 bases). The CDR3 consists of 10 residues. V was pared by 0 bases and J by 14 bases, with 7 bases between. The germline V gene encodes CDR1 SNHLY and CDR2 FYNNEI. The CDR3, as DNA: TGTGCCAGCAGTGAAGCGGGGCTCTACTTC. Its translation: CASSEAGLYF.

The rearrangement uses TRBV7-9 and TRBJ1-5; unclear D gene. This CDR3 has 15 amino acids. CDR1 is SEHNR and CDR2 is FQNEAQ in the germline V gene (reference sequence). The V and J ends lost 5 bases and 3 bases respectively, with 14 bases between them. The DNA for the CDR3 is TGTGCCAGCAGCCAAGGGTCAGGCCTCAATCAGCCCCAGCATTTT. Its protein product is CASSQGSGLNQPQHF.

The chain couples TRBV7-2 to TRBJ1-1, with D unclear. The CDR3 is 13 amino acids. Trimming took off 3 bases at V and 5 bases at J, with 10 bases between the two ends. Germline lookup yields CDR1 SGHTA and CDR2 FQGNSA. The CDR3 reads CASSFSWRTEAFF. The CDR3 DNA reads TGTGCCAGCAGCTTTTCATGGAGAACTGAAGCTTTCTTT.

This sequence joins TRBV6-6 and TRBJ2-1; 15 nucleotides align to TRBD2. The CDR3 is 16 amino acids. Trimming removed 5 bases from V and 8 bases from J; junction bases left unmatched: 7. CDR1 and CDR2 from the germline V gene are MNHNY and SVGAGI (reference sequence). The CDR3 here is CASSTWTSGRGDEQFF. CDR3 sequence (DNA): TGTGCCAGCAGTACCTGGACTAGCGGGAGGGGTGATGAGCAGTTCTTC.

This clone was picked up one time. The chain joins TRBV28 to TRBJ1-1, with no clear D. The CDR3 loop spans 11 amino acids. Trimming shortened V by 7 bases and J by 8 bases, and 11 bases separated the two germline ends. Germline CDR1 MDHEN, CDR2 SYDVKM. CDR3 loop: CASTIGREAFF. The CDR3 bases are TGTGCCAGCACCATCGGGCGGGAAGCTTTCTTT.

As DNA, the CDR3 is TGTGCCAGCAGCTCCTCAGACAGGCATTCACCCCTCCACTTT. Protein: CASSSSDRHSPLHF. The rearrangement joins TRBV11-2 to TRBJ1-6; D perhaps matches TRBD1 (6 bases). CDR3 length: 14 amino acids. V was clipped by 4 bases and J by 8 bases, with 12 bases between them. Germline CDR1 SGHAT, CDR2 FQNNGV.

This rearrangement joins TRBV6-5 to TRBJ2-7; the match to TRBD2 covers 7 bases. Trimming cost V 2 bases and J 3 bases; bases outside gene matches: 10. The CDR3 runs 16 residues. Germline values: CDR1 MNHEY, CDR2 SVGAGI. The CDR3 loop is CASSYVSSGSDYEQYF. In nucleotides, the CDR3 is TGTGCCAGCAGTTACGTCTCTAGCGGTAGCGACTACGAGCAGTACTTC.

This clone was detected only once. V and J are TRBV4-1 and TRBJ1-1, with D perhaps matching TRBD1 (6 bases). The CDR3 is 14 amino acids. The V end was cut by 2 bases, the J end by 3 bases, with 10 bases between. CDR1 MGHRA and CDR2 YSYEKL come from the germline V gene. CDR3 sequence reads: CASSQNRQDTEAFF. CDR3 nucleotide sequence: TGCGCCAGCAGCCAAAACCGACAGGACACTGAAGCTTTCTTT.

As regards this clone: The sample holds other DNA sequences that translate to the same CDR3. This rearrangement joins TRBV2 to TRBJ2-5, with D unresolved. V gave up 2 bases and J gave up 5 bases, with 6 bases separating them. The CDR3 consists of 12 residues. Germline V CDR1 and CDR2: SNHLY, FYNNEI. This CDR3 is CASSERRETQYF. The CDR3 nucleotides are TGTGCCAGCAGTGAAAGACGGGAGACCCAGTACTTC.

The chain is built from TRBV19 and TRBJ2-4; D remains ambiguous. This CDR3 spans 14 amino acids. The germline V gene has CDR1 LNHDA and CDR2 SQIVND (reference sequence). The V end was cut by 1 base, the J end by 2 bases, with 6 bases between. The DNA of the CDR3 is TGTGCCAGTAGTATAGGGGGTCCCAAAAACATTCAGTACTTC. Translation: CASSIGGPKNIQYF.

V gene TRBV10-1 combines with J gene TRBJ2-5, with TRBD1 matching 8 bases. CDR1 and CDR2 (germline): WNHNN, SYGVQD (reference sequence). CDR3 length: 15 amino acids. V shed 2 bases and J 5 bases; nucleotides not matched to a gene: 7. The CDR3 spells CASSEGQGAGETQYF. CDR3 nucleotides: TGCGCCAGCAGTGAGGGGCAGGGGGCAGGGGAGACCCAGTACTTC.

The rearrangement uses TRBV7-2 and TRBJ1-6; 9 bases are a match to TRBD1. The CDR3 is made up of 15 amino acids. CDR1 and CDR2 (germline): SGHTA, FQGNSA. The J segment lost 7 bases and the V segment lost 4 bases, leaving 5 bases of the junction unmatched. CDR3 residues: CASSSDRGGNSPLHF. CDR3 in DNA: TGTGCCAGCAGCTCGGACAGGGGAGGAAATTCACCCCTCCACTTT. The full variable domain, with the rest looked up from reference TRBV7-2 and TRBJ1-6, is GAGVSQSPSNKVTEKGKDVELRCDPISGHTALYWYRQSLGQGLEFLIYFQGNSAPDKSGLPSDRFSAERTGGSVSTLTIQRTQQEDSAVYLCASSSDRGGNSPLHFGNGTRLTVT.

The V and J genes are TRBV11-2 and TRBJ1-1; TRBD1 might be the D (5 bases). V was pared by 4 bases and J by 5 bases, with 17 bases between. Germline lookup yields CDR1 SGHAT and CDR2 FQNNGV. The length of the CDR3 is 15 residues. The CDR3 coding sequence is TGTGCCAGCAGCTACTCCCTGGGGGGGAAAACTGAAGCTTTCTTT. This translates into CASSYSLGGKTEAFF.

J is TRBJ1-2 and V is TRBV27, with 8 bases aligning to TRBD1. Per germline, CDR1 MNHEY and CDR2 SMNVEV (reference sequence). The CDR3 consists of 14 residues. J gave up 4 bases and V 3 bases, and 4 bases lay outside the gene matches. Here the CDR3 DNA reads TGTGCCAGCAGTTTTTCAGGGGGCCCCTATGGCTACACCTTC. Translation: CASSFSGGPYGYTF.

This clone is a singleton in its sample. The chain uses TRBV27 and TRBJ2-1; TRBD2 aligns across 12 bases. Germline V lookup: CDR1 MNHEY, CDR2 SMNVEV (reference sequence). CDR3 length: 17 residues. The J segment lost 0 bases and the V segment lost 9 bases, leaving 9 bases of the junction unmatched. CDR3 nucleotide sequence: TGTGCCAGTGGGCTAGCGGGAGGGCCCAGCTCCTACAATGAGCAGTTCTTC. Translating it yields CASGLAGGPSSYNEQFF.

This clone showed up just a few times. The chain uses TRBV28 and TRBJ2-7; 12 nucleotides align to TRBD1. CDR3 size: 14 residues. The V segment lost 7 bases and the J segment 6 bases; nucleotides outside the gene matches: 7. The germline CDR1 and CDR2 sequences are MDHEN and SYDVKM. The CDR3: CASKWGQGALEQYF. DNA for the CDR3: TGTGCCAGCAAGTGGGGACAGGGGGCTCTCGAGCAGTACTTC.

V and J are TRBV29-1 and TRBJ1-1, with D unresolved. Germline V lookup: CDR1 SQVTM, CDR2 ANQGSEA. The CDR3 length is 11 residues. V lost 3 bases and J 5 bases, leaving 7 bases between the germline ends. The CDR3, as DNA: TGCAGCGTTGATAAGGAAACTGAAGCTTTCTTT. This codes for CSVDKETEAFF.